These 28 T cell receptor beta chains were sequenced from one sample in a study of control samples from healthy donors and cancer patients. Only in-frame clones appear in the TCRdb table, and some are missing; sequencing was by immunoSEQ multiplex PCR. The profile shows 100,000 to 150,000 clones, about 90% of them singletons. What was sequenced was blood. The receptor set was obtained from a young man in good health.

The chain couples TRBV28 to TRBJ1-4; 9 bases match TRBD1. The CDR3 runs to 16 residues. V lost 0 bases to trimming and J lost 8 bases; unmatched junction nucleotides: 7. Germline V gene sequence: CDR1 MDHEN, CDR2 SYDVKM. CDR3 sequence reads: CASSLWNRGPWEKLFF. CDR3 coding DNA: TGTGCCAGCAGTTTATGGAACAGGGGGCCTTGGGAAAAACTGTTTTTT.

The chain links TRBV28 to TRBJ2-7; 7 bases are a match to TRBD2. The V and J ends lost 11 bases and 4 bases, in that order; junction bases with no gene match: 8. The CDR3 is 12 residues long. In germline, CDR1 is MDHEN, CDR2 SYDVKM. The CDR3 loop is CALGGSRYEQYF. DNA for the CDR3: TGTGCCTTAGGCGGGAGTAGATACGAGCAGTACTTC. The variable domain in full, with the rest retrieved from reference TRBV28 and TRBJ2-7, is DVKVTQSSRYLVKRTGEKVFLECVQDMDHENMFWYRQDPGLGLRLIYFSYDVKMKEKGDIPEGYSVSREKKERFSLILESASTNQTSMYLCALGGSRYEQYFGPGTRLTVT.

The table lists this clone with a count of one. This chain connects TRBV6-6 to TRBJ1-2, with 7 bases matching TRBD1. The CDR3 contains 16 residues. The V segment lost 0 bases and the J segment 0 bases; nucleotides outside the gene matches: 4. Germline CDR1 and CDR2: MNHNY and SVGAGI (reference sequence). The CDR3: CASSYSSGGPNYGYTF. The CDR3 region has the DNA TGTGCCAGCAGTTACTCCTCAGGGGGGCCTAACTATGGCTACACCTTC.

The CDR3 DNA sequence: TGTGCCAGTAGTGGAGGACTTTCCTACACCGGGGAGCTGTTTTTT. The encoded protein is CASSGGLSYTGELFF. The rearrangement uses TRBV19 and TRBJ2-2; D perhaps matches TRBD2 (5 bases). Germline V gene sequence: CDR1 LNHDA, CDR2 SQIVND (reference sequence). The V end was cut by 5 bases, the J end by 3 bases, with 13 bases between. The CDR3 extends over 15 amino acids.

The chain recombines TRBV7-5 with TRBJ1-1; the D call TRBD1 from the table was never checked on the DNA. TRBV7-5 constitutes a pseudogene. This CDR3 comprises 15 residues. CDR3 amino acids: CARSFSGELNTEAFF. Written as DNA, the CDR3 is TGTGCCAGAAGCTTTTCAGGGGAGTTGAACACTGAAGCTTTCTTT.

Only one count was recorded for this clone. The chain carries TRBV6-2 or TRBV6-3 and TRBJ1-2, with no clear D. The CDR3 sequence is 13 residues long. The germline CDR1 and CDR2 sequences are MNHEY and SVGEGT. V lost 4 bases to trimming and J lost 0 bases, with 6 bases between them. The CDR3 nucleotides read TGTGCCAGCAGTTTTGGAGCTAACTATGGCTACACCTTC. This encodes CASSFGANYGYTF.

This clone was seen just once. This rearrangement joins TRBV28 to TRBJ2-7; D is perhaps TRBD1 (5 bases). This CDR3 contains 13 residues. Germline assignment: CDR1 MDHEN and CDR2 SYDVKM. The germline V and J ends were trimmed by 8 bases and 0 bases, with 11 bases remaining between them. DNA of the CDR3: TGTGCCAGCCTTCAGGGAAACTCCTACGAGCAGTACTTC. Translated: CASLQGNSYEQYF.

The CDR3 protein is CASSGSGSPYNEQFF. CDR3 DNA sequence: TGCGCCAGCAGTGGGAGCGGGAGCCCCTACAATGAGCAGTTCTTC. This chain links TRBV10-1 with TRBJ2-1; 8 nucleotides align to TRBD2. The CDR3 length is 15 residues. The V gene end was trimmed by 4 bases and the J gene end by 2 bases; junction bases not matched to a gene: 4. Germline CDR1 reads WNHNN; CDR2 reads SYGVQD (reference sequence).

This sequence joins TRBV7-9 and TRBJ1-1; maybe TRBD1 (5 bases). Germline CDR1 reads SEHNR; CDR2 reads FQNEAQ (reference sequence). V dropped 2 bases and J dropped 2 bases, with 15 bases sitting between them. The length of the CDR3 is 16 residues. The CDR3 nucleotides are TGTGCCAGCAGCTTAAGCTTGGGACGGGATAACACTGAAGCTTTCTTT. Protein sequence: CASSLSLGRDNTEAFF.

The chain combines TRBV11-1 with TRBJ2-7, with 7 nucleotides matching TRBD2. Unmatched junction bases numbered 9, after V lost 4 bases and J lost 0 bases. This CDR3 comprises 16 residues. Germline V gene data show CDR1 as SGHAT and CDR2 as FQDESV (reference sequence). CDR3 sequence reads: CASSWNFGGSSYEQYF. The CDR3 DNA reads TGTGCCAGCAGCTGGAACTTCGGGGGGAGCTCCTACGAGCAGTACTTC.

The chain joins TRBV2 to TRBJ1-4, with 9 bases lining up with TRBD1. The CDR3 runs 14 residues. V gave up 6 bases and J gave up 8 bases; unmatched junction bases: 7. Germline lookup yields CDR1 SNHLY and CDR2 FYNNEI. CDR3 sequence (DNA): TGTGCCAGCAGACCACAGGGGGCGATGGAAAAACTGTTTTTT. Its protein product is CASRPQGAMEKLFF.

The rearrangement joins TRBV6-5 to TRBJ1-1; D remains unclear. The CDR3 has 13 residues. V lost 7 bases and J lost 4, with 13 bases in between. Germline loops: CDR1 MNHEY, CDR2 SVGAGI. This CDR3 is CASIRGQATEAFF. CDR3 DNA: TGTGCCAGCATTCGTGGGCAGGCCACTGAAGCTTTCTTT.

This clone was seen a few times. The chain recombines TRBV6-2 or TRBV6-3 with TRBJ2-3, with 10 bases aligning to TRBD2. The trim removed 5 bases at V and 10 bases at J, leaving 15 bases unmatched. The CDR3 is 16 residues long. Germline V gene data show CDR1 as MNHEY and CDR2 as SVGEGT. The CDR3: CASSDRSGGTPYAQYF. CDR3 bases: TGTGCCAGCAGTGACCGTAGCGGGGGGACCCCCTATGCGCAGTATTTT.

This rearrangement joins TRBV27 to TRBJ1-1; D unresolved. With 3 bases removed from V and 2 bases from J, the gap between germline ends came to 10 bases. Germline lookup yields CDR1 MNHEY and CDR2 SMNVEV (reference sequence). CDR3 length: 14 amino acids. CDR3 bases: TGTGCCAGCAGTTTCCACAGCGGCAACACTGAAGCTTTCTTT. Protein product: CASSFHSGNTEAFF.

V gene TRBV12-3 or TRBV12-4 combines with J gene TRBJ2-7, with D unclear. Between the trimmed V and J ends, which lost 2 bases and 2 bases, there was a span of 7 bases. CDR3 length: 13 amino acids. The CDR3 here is CASSLSLTYEQYF. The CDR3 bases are TGTGCCAGCAGTTTAAGCCTCACCTACGAGCAGTACTTC.

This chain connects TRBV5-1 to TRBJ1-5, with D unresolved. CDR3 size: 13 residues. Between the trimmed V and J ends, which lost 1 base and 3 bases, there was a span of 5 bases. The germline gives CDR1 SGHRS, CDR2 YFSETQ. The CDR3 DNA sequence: TGCGCCAGCAGCTTGTCGGCCAATCAGCCCCAGCATTTT. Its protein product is CASSLSANQPQHF.

This CDR3 reads CASSEAGDLGTEAFF. The CDR3 DNA sequence: TGTGCCAGCAGTGAAGCCGGCGACTTGGGAACTGAAGCTTTCTTT. The chain combines TRBV6-1 with TRBJ1-1; D not certain. This CDR3 comprises 15 residues. Germline loops: CDR1 MNHNS, CDR2 SASEGT. The germline V and J ends were trimmed by 0 bases and 5 bases, with 13 bases remaining between them.

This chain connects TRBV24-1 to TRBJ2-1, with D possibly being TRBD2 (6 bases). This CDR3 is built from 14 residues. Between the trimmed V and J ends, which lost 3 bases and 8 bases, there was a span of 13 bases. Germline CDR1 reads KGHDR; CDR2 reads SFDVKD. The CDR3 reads CATSDPRGTHEQFF. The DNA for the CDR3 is TGTGCCACCAGTGATCCCCGGGGGACTCATGAGCAGTTCTTC.

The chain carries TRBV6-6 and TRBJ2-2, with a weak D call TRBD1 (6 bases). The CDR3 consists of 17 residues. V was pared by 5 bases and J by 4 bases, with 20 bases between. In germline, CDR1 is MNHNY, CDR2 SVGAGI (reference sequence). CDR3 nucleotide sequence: TGTGCCAGCAGTCCCGACAGGAACCTAGTCGGCACCGGGGAGCTGTTTTTT. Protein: CASSPDRNLVGTGELFF.

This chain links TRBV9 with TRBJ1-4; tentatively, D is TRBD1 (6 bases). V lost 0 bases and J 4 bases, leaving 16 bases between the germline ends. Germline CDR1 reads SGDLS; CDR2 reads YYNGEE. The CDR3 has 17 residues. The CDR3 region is CASSVGIGQGNNEKLFF. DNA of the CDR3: TGTGCCAGCAGCGTAGGCATAGGGCAGGGGAATAATGAAAAACTGTTTTTT.

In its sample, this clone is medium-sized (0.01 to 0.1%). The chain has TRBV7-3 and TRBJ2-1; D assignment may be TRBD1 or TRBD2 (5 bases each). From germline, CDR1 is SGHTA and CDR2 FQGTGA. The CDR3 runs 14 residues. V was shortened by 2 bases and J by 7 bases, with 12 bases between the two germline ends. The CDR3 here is CASSLGTRRNEQFF. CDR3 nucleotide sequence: TGTGCCAGCAGCTTAGGGACCCGGCGGAATGAGCAGTTCTTC. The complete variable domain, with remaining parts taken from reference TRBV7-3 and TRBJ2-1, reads GAGVSQTPSNKVTEKGKYVELRCDPISGHTALYWYRQSLGQGPEFLIYFQGTGAADDSGLPNDRFFAVRPEGSVSTLKIQRTERGDSAVYLCASSLGTRRNEQFFGPGTRLTVL.

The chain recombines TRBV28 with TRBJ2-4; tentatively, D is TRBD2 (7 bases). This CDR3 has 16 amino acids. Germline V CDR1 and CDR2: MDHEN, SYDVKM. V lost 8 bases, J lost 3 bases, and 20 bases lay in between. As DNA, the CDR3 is TGTGCCAGCCGTGGGGGCGGGAGAGTGGACAAAAACATTCAGTACTTC. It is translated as CASRGGGRVDKNIQYF.

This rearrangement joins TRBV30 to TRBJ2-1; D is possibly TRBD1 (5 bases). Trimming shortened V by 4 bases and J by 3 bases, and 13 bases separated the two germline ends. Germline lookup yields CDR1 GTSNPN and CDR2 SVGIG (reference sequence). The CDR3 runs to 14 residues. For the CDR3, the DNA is TGTGCCTGGATGTCAGGGCCGGTCTACAATGAGCAGTTCTTC. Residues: CAWMSGPVYNEQFF.

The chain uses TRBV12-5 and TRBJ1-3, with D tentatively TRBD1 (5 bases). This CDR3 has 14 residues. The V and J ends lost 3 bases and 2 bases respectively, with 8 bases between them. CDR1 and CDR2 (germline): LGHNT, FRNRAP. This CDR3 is CASGFPGTGNTIYF. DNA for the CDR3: TGTGCTAGTGGTTTTCCAGGGACTGGAAACACCATATATTTT.

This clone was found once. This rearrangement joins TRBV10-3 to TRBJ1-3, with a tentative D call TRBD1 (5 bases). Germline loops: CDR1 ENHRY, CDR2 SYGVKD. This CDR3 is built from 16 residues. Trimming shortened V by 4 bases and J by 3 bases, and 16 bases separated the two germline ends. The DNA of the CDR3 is TGTGCCATCAGTGTAATTTCAGGGCGGGATGGAAACACCATATATTTT. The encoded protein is CAISVISGRDGNTIYF.

The CDR3 region is CAISGGPDQPQHF. DNA of the CDR3: TGTGCCATCAGCGGGGGACCTGATCAGCCCCAGCATTTT. The V gene is TRBV10-3, the J gene TRBJ1-5, with a possible D match to TRBD1 (5 bases). CDR3 length equals 13 residues. V lost 6 bases and J lost 5, with 11 bases in between. Per germline, CDR1 ENHRY and CDR2 SYGVKD.

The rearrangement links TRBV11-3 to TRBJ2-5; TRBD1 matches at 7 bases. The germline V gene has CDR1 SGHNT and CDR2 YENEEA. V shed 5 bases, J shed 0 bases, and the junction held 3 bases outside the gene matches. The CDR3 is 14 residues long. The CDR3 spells CASSQDRNQETQYF. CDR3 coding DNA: TGTGCCAGCAGCCAGGACAGGAACCAAGAGACCCAGTACTTC. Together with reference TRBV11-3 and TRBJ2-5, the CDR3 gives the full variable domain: EAGVVQSPRYKIIEKKQPVAFWCNPISGHNTLYWYLQNLGQGPELLIRYENEEAVDDSQLPKDRFSAERLKGVDSTLKIQPAELGDSAVYLCASSQDRNQETQYFGPGTRLLVL.

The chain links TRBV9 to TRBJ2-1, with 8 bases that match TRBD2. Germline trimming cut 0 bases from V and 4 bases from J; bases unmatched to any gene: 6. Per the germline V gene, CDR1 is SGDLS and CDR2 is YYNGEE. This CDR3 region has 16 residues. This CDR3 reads CASSVVASGPYNEQFF. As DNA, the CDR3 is TGTGCCAGCAGCGTAGTGGCTAGCGGGCCGTACAATGAGCAGTTCTTC.